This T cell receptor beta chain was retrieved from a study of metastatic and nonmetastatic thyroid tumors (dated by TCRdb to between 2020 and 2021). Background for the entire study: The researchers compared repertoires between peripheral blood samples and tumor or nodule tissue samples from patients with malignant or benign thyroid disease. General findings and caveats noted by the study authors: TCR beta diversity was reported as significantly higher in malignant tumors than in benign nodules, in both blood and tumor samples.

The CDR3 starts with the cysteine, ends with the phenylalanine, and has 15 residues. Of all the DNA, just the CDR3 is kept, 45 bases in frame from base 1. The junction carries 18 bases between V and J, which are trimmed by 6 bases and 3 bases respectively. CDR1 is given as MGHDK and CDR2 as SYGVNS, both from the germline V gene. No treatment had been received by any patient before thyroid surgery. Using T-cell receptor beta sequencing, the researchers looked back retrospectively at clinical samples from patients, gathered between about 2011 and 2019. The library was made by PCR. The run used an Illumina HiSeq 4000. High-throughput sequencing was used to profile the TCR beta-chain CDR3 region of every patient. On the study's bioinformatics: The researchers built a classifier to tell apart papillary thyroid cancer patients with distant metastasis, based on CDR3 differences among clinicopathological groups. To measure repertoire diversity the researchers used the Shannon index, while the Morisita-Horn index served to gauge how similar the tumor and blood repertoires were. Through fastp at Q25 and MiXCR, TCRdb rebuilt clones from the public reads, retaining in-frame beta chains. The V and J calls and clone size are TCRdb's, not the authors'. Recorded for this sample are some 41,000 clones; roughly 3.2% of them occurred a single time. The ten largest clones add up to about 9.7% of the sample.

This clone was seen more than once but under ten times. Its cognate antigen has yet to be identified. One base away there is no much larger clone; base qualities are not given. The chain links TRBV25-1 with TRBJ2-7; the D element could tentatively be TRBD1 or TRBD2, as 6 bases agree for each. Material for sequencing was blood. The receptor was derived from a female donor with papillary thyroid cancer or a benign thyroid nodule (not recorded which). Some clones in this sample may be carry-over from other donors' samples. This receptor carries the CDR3 CASSSRGGALYEQYF. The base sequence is TGTGCCAGCAGCAGCAGGGGCGGGGCGCTCTACGAGCAGTACTTC.